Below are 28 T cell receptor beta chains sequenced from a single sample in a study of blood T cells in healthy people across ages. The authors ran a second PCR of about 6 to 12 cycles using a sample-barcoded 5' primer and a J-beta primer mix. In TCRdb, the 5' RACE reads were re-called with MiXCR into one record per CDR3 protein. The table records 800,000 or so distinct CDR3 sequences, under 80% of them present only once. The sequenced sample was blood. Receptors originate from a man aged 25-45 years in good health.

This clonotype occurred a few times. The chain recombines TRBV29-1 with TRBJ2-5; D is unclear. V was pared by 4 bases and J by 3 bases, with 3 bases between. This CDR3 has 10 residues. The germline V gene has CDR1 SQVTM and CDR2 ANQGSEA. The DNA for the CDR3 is TGCAGCGTTGGAGAAGAGACCCAGTACTTC. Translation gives CSVGEETQYF.

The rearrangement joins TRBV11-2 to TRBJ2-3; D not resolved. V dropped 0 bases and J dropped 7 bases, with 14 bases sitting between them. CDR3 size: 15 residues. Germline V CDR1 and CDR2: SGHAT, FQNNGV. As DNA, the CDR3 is TGTGCCAGCAGCTTAGATGGGCCGGCGTACCATACGCAGTATTTT. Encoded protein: CASSLDGPAYHTQYF.

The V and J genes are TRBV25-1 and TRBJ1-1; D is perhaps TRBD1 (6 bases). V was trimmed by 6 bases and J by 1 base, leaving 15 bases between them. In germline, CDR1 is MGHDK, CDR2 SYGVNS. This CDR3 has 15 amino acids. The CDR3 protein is CASSWAGGQNTEAFF. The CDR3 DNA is TGTGCCAGCAGCTGGGCGGGGGGCCAGAACACTGAAGCTTTCTTT.

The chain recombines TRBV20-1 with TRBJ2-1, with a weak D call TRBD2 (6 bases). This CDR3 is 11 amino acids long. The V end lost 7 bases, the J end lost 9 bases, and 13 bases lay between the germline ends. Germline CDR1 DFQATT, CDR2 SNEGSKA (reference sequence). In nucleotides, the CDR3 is TGCAGTGGCCGCTTCGGGGGTGAGCAGTTCTTC. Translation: CSGRFGGEQFF.

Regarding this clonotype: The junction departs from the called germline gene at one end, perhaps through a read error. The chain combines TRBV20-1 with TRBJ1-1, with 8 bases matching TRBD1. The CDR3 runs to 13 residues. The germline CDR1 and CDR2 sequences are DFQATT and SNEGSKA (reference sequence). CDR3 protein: CGASRGQVAEAFF. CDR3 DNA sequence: TGCGGTGCTAGCCGGGGACAGGTCGCTGAAGCTTTCTTT.

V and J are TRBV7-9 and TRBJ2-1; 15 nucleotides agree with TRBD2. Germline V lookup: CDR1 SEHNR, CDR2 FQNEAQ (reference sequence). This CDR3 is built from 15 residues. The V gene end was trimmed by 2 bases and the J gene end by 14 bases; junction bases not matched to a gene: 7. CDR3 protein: CASSLSGTSGGRKFF. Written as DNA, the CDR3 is TGTGCCAGCAGCTTATCCGGGACTAGCGGGGGGAGGAAGTTCTTC. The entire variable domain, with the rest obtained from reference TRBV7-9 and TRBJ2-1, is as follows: DTGVSQNPRHKITKRGQNVTFRCDPISEHNRLYWYRQTLGQGPEFLTYFQNEAQLEKSRLLSDRFSAERPKGSFSTLEIQRTEQGDSAMYLCASSLSGTSGGRKFFGPGTRLTVL.

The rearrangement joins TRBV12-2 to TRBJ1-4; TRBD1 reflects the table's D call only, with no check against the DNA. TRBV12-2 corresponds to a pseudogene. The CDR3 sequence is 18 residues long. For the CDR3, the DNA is TGTGCAAGTCGCCCCCCACTCGACAGGACCTCAACTAATGAAAAACTGTTTTTT. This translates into CASRPPLDRTSTNEKLFF.

The CDR3 coding sequence is TGTGCCAGCAGCCCTGGGGTCGCGGGGATCTACAATGAGCAGTTCTTC. Translated, it gives CASSPGVAGIYNEQFF. The chain uses TRBV28 and TRBJ2-1; the D gene is possibly TRBD2 (6 bases). Germline V CDR1 and CDR2: MDHEN, SYDVKM. The V end lost 6 bases, the J end lost 3 bases, and 18 bases lay between the germline ends. The CDR3 spans 16 residues. The variable domain in full, completed from reference TRBV28 and TRBJ2-1, reads DVKVTQSSRYLVKRTGEKVFLECVQDMDHENMFWYRQDPGLGLRLIYFSYDVKMKEKGDIPEGYSVSREKKERFSLILESASTNQTSMYLCASSPGVAGIYNEQFFGPGTRLTVL.

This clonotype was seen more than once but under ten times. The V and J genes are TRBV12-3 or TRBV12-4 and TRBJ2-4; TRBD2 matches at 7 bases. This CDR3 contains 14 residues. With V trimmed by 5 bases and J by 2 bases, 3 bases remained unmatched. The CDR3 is CASSPGGSKNIQYF. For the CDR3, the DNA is TGTGCCAGCAGTCCGGGGGGTTCCAAAAACATTCAGTACTTC.

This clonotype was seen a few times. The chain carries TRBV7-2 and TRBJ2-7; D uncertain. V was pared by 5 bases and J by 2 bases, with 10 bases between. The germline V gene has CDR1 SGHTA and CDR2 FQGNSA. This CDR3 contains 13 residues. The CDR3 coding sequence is TGTGCCAGCAGCCCCCCCAGCGCCTACGAGCAGTACTTC. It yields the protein CASSPPSAYEQYF. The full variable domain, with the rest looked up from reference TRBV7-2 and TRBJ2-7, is GAGVSQSPSNKVTEKGKDVELRCDPISGHTALYWYRQSLGQGLEFLIYFQGNSAPDKSGLPSDRFSAERTGGSVSTLTIQRTQQEDSAVYLCASSPPSAYEQYFGPGTRLTVT.

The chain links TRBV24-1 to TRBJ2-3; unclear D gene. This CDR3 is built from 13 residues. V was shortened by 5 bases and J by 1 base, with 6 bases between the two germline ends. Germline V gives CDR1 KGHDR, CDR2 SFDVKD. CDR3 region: CATSATGTDTQYF. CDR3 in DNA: TGTGCCACCAGTGCCACAGGCACAGATACGCAGTATTTT.

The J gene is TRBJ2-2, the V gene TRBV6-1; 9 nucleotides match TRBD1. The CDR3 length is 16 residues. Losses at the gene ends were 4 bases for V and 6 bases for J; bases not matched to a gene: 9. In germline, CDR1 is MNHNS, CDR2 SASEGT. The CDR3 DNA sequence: TGTGCCAGCAGTGGCACAGGGGGCGCGCGGTCCGGGGAGCTGTTTTTT. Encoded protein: CASSGTGGARSGELFF.

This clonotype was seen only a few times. CDR3 DNA sequence: TGCGCCAGCAGCCAAGATCTTCCAGCTAACTATGGCTACACCTTC. Protein product: CASSQDLPANYGYTF. This chain links TRBV4-3 with TRBJ1-2; D is unclear. The CDR3 extends over 15 amino acids. Trimming left V 0 bases short and J 0 bases short, with 8 bases between. CDR1 and CDR2 from the germline V gene are LGHNA and YSLEER.

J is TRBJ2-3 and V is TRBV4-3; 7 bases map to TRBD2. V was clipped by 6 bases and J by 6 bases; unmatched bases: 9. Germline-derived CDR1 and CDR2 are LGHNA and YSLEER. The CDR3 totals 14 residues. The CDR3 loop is CASRRWGGVDTQYF. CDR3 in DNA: TGCGCCAGCAGACGTTGGGGGGGAGTGGATACGCAGTATTTT.

The CDR3 sequence: CASSQDSAGPEAFF. CDR3 bases: TGTGCCAGCAGCCAAGACAGCGCCGGACCTGAAGCTTTCTTT. V is TRBV4-2 and J is TRBJ1-1; no firm D call. The CDR3 runs to 14 residues. Per germline, CDR1 LGHNA and CDR2 YNFKEQ. The V end was cut by 0 bases, the J end by 6 bases, with 11 bases between.

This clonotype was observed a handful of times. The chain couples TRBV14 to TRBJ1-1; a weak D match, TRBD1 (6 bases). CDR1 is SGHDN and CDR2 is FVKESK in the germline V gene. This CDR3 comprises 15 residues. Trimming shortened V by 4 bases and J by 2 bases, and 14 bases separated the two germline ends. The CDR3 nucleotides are TGTGCCAGCAGCCCCAGATGGGGGGCAAACACTGAAGCTTTCTTT. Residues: CASSPRWGANTEAFF.

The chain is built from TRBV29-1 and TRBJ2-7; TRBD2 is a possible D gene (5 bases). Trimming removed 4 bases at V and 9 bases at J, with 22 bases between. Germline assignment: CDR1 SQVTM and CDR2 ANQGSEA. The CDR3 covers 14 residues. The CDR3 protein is CSVVNRTGSGGQYF. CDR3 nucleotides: TGCAGCGTTGTCAATCGGACGGGTTCCGGAGGGCAGTACTTC.

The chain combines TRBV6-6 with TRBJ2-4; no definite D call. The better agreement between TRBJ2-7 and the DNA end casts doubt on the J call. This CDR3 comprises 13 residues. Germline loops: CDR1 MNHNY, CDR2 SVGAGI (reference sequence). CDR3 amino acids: CASSYSRGDEQYF. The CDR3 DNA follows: TGTGCCAGCAGTTACTCCCGTGGGGACGAGCAGTACTTC.

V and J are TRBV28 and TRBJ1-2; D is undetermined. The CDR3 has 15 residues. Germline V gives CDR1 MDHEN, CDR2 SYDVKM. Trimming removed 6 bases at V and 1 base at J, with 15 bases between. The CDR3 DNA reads TGTGCCAGCAGCCCAACCAGGTTTTTTAACTATGGCTACACCTTC. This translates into CASSPTRFFNYGYTF.

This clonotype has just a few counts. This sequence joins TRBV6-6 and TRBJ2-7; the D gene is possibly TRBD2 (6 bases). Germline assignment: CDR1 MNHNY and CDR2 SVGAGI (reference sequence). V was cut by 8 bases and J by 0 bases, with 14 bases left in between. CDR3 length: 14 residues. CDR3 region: CASFMRGSSYEQYF. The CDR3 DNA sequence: TGTGCCAGCTTTATGCGGGGTAGCTCCTACGAGCAGTACTTC.

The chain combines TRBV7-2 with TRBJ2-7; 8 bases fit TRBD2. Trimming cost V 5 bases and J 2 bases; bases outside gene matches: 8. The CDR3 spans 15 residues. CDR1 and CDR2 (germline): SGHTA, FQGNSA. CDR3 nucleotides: TGTGCCAGCAGCGCGAGCGGGGGTGCCCCCTACGAGCAGTACTTC. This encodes CASSASGGAPYEQYF.

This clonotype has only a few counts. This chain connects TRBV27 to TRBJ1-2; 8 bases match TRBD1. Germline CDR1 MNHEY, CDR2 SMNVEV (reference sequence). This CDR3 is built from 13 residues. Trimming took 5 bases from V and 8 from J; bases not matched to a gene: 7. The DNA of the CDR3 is TGTGCCAGCAGTGTAAGGACAGGGTTCGGCTACACCTTC. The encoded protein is CASSVRTGFGYTF.

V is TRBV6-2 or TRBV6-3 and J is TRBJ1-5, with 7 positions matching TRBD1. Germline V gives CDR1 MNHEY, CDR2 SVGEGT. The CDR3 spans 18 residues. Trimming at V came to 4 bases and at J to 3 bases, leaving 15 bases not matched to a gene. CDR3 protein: CASSFSPTGAYTNQPQHF. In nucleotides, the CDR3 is TGTGCCAGCAGTTTCTCCCCTACAGGGGCATATACCAATCAGCCCCAGCATTTT.

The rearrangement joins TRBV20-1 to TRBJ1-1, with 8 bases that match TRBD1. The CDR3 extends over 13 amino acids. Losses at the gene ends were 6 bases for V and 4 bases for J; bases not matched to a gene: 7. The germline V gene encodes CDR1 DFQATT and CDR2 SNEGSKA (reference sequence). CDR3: CSAITDRATEAFF. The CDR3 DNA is TGCAGTGCCATCACGGACAGGGCCACTGAAGCTTTCTTT.

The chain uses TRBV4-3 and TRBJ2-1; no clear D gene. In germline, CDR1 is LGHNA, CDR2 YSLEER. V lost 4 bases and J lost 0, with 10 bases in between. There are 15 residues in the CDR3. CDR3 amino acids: CASSRSESSYNEQFF. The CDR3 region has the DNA TGCGCCAGCAGCCGATCGGAGAGCTCCTACAATGAGCAGTTCTTC.

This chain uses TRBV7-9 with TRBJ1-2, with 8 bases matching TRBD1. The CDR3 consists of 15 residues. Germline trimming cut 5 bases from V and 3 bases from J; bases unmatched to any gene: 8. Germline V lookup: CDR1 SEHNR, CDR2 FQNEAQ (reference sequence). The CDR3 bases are TGTGCCAGCAGCCGTCAGGACAGGGTTTACTATGGCTACACCTTC. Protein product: CASSRQDRVYYGYTF. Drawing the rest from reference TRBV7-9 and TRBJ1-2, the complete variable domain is DTGVSQNPRHKITKRGQNVTFRCDPISEHNRLYWYRQTLGQGPEFLTYFQNEAQLEKSRLLSDRFSAERPKGSFSTLEIQRTEQGDSAMYLCASSRQDRVYYGYTFGSGTRLTVV.

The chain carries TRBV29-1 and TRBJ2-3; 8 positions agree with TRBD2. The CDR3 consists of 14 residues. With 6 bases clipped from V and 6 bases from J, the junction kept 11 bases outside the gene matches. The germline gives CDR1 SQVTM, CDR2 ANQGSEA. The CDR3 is CSVDGAGGGDTQYF. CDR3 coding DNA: TGCAGCGTCGACGGGGCGGGGGGTGGGGATACGCAGTATTTT.

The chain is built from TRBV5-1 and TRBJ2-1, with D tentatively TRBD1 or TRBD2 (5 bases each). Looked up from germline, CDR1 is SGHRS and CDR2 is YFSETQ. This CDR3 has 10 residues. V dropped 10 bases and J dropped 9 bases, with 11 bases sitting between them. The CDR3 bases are TGCGCCTCCCGGGGCAGTGAGCAGTTCTTC. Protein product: CASRGSEQFF. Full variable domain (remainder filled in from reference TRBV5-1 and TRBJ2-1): KAGVTQTPRYLIKTRGQQVTLSCSPISGHRSVSWYQQTPGQGLQFLFEYFSETQRNKGNFPGRFSGRQFSNSRSEMNVSTLELGDSALYLCASRGSEQFFGPGTRLTVL.